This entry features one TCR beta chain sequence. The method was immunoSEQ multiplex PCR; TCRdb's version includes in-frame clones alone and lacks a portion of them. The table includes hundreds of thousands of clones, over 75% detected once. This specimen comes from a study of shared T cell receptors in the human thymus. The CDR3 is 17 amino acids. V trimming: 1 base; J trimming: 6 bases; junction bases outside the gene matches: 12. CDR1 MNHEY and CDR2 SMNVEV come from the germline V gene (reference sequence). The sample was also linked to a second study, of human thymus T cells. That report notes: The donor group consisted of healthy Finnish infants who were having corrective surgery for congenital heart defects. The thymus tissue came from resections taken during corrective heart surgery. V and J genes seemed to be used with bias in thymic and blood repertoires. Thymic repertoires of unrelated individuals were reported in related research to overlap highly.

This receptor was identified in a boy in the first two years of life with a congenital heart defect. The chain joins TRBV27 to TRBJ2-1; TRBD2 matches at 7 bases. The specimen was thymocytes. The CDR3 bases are TGTGCCAGCAGTTTATACCGTGGCGGGAGAGGTTCCAATGAGCAGTTCTTC. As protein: CASSLYRGGRGSNEQFF.